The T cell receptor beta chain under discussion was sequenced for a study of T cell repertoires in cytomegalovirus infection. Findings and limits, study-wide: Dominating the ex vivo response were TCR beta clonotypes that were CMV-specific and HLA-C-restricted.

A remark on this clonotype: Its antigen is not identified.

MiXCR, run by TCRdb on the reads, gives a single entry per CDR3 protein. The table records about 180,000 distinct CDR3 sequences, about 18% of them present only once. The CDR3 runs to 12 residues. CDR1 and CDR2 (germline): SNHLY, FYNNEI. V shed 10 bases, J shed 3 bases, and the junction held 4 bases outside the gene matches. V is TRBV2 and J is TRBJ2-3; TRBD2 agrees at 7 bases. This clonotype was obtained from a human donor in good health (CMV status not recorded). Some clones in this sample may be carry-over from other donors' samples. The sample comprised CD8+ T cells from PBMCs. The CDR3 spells CATRLATDTQYF. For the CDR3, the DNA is TGTGCCACCCGACTAGCAACAGATACGCAGTATTTT. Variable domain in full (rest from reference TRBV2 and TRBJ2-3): EPEVTQTPSHQVTQMGQEVILRCVPISNHLYFYWYRQILGQKVEFLVSFYNNEISEKSEIFDDQFSVERPDGSNFTLKIRSTKLEDSAMYFCATRLATDTQYFGPGTRLTVL.